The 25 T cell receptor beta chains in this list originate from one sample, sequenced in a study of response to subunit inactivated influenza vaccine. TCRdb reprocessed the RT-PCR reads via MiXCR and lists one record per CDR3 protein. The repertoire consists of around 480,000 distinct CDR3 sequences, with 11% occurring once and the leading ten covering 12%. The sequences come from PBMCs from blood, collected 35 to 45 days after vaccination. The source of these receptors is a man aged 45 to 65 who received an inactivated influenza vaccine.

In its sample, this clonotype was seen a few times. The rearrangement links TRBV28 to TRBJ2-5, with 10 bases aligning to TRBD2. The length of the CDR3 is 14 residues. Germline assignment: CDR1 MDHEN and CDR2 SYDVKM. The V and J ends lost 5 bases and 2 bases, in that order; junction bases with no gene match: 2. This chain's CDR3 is CASSERGGQETQYF. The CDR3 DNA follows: TGTGCCAGCAGTGAGCGGGGGGGACAAGAGACCCAGTACTTC.

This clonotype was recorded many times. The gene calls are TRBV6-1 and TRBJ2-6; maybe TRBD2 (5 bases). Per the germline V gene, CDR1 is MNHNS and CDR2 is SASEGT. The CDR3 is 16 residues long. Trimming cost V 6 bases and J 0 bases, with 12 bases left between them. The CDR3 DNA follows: TGTGCCAGCAGCTTGGACGCGGGCTCTGGGGCCAACGTCCTGACTTTC. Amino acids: CASSLDAGSGANVLTF.

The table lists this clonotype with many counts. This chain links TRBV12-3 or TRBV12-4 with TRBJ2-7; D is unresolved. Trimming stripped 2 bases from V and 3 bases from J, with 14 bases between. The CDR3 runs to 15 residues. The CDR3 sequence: CASSLSGPLYYEQYF. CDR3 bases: TGTGCCAGCAGTTTATCAGGCCCCCTCTACTACGAGCAGTACTTC.

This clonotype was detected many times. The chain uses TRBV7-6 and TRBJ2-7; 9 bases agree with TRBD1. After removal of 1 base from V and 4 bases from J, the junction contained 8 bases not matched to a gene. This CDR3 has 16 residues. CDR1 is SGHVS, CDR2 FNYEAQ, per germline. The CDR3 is CASSLGDRGFRYEQYF. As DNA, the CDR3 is TGTGCCAGCAGCTTAGGTGACAGGGGGTTTCGGTACGAGCAGTACTTC.

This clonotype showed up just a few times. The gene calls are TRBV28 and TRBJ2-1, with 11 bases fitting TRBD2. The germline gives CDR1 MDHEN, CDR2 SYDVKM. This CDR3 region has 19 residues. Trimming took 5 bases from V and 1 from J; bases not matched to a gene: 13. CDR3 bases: TGTGCCAGCAGTCCTGGGACAGAACTAGCGGGAGAGTCCTACAATGAGCAGTTCTTC. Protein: CASSPGTELAGESYNEQFF.

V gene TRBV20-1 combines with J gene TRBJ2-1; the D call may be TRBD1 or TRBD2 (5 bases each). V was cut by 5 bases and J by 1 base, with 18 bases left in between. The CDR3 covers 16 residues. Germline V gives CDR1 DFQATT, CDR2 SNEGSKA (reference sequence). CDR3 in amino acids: CSALDGEGHSYNEQFF. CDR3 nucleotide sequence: TGCAGTGCTCTAGACGGTGAGGGGCATTCCTACAATGAGCAGTTCTTC.

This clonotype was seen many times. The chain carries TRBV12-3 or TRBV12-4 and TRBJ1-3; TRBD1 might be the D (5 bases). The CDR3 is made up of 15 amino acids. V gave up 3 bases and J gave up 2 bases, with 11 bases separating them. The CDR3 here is CASSLGGLTGNTIYF. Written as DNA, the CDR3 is TGTGCCAGCAGTTTGGGGGGACTTACTGGAAACACCATATATTTT.

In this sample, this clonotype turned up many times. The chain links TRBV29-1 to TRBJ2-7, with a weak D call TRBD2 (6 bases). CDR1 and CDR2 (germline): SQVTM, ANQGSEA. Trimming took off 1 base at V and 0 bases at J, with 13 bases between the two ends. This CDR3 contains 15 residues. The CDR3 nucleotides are TGCAGCGTTGAAGGCGTGTCGGGAGACTCCTACGAGCAGTACTTC. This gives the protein CSVEGVSGDSYEQYF.

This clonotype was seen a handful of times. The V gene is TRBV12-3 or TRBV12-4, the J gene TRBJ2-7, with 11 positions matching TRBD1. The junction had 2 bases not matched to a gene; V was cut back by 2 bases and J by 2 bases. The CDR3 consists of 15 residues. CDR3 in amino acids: CASSLRTGGPYEQYF. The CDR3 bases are TGTGCCAGCAGTTTAAGGACAGGGGGCCCCTACGAGCAGTACTTC.

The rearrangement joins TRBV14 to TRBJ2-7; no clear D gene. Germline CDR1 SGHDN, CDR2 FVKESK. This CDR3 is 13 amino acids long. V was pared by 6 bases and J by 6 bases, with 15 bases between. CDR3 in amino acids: CASSSRVGIEQYF. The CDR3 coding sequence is TGTGCCAGCAGTAGCCGGGTAGGCATCGAGCAGTACTTC.

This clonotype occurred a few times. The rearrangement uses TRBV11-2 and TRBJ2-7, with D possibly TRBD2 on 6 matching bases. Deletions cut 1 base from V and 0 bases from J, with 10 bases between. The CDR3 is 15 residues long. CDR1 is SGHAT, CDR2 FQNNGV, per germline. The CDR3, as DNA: TGTGCCAGCAGCTTAGCGGGAGTGTCCTCCTACGAGCAGTACTTC. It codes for CASSLAGVSSYEQYF.

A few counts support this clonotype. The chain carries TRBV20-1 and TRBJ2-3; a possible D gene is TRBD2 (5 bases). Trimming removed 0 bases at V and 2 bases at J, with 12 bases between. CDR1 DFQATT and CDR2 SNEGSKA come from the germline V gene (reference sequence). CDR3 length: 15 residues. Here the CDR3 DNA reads TGCAGTGCTAGAGATCCCAAGCGGAACACAGATACGCAGTATTTT. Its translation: CSARDPKRNTDTQYF.

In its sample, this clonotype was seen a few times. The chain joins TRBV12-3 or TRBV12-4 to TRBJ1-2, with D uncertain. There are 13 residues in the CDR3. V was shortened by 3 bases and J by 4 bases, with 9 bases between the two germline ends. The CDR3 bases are TGTGCCAGCAGTTTTAAGGTTACCTATGGCTACACCTTC. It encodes CASSFKVTYGYTF.

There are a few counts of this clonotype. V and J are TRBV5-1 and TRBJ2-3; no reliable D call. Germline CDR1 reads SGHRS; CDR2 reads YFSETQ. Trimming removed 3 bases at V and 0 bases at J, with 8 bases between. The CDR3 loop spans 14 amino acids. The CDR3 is CASSWKDSTDTQYF. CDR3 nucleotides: TGCGCCAGCAGCTGGAAGGACAGCACAGATACGCAGTATTTT.

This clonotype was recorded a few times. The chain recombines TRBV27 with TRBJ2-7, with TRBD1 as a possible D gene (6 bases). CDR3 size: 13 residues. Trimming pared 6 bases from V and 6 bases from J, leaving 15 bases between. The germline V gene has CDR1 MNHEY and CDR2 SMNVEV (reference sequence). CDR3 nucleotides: TGTGCCAGCAGGGATTTTCAGGGGCTCGAGCAGTACTTC. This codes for CASRDFQGLEQYF.

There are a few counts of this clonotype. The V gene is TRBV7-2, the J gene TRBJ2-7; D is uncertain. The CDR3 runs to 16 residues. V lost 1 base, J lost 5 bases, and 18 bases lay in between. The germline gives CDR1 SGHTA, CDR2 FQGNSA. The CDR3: CASSLGPDKRPDEQYF. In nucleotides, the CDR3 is TGTGCCAGCAGCTTAGGTCCCGACAAGAGGCCGGACGAGCAGTACTTC. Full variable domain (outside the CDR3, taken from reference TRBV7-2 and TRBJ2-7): GAGVSQSPSNKVTEKGKDVELRCDPISGHTALYWYRQSLGQGLEFLIYFQGNSAPDKSGLPSDRFSAERTGGSVSTLTIQRTQQEDSAVYLCASSLGPDKRPDEQYFGPGTRLTVT.

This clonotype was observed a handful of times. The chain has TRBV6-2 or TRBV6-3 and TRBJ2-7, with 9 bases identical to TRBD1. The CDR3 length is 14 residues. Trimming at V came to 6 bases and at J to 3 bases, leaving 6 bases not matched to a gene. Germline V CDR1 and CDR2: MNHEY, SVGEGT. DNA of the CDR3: TGTGCCAGCAGGGGGACAGGGATGGACTACGAGCAGTACTTC. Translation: CASRGTGMDYEQYF.

The CDR3 region is CASSYTLSNAGELFF. The DNA for the CDR3 is TGTGCCAGCAGTTACACCCTTAGCAACGCCGGGGAGCTGTTTTTT. This chain uses TRBV6-2 or TRBV6-3 with TRBJ2-2; D remains unclear. Germline V CDR1 and CDR2: MNHEY, SVGEGT. There are 15 residues in the CDR3. Trimming took off 2 bases at V and 6 bases at J, with 13 bases between the two ends.

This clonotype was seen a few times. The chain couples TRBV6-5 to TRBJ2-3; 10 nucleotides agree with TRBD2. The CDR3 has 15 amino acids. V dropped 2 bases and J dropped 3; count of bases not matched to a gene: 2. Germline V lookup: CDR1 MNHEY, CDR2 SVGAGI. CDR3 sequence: CASSYQREGTDTQYF. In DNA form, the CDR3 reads TGTGCCAGCAGTTACCAGCGGGAGGGGACAGATACGCAGTATTTT.

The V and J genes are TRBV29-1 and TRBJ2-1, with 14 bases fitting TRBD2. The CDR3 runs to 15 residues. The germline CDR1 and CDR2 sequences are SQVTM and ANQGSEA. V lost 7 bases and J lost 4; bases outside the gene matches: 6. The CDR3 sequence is CSATGLAGGYNEQFF. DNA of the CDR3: TGCAGCGCAACCGGACTAGCGGGAGGATACAATGAGCAGTTCTTC.

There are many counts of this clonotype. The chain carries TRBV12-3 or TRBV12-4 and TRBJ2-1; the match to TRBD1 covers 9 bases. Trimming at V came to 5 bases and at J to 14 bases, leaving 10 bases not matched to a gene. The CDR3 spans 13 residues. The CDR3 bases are TGTGCCAGCAGTATAACAGGGGGCCGAACGGAGTTCTTC. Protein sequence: CASSITGGRTEFF.

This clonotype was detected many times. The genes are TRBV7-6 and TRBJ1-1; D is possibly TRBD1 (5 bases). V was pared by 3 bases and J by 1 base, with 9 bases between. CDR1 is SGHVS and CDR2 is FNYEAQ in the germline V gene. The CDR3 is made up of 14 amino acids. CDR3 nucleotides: TGTGCCAGCAGCTTCCAGGGTTGGAACACTGAAGCTTTCTTT. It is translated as CASSFQGWNTEAFF.

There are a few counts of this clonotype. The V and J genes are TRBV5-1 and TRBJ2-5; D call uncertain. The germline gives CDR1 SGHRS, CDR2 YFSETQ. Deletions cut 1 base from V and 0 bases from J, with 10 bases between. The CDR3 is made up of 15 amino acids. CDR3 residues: CASSLSAGNQETQYF. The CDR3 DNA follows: TGCGCCAGCAGCTTGTCCGCAGGTAACCAAGAGACCCAGTACTTC.

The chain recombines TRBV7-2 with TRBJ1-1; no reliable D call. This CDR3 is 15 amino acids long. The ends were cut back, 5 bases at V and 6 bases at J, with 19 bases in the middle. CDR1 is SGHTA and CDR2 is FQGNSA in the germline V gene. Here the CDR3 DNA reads TGTGCCAGCAGCCCCTCCCCCCTAGGAAGTTCTGAAGCTTTCTTT. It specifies CASSPSPLGSSEAFF.

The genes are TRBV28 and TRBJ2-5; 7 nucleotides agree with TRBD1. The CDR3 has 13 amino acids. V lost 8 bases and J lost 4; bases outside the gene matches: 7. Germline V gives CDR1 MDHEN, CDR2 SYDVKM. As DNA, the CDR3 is TGTGCCAGCGGCGACAGGGTAGGAGAGACCCAGTACTTC. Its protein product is CASGDRVGETQYF.